These 22 T cell receptor beta chains were all obtained from the same sample, sequenced in a study of T cells expressing NK-cell markers. TCRdb re-called the 5' RACE reads; one entry per CDR3 protein, DNA not given. This table holds under 500,000 distinct CDR3 sequences. Sequenced: blood T cells: a sorted CD56 or NKG2C T cell subset, CD4+ or CD8+ T cells, or bulk PBMC T cells (not recorded which). All receptors derive from a woman aged 18 to 75 in good health.

V is TRBV5-6 and J is TRBJ1-1. The germline V gene has CDR1 SGHDT and CDR2 YYEEEE. CDR3 length equals 12 residues. The CDR3 spells CASSLGSPEAFF.

The chain combines TRBV28 with TRBJ2-1; TCRdb designates TRBD1, a call that cannot be tested without DNA. There are 16 residues in the CDR3. Germline V gene sequence: CDR1 MDHEN, CDR2 SYDVKM. The CDR3 loop reads CASSPLSGSSYNEQFF. Based on the CDR3 plus reference TRBV28 and TRBJ2-1, the full variable domain is DVKVTQSSRYLVKRTGEKVFLECVQDMDHENMFWYRQDPGLGLRLIYFSYDVKMKEKGDIPEGYSVSREKKERFSLILESASTNQTSMYLCASSPLSGSSYNEQFFGPGTRLTVL.

The chain carries TRBV12-3 or TRBV12-4 and TRBJ2-7. The length of the CDR3 is 13 residues. The CDR3: CASSLVLSYEQYF.

The genes are TRBV20-1 and TRBJ1-1; TCRdb proposes TRBD1, but this gene call is untestable without DNA. The CDR3 is 15 amino acids. CDR1 and CDR2 (germline): DFQATT, SNEGSKA (reference sequence). The CDR3 sequence is CTLPDRVMGSAEAFF.

Here the CDR3 reads CASSTEQGTYNEQFF. The V call is TRBV5-4, the J call TRBJ2-1; TCRdb outputs TRBD1, but without DNA this stays unchecked. The CDR3 loop spans 15 amino acids. Germline V CDR1 and CDR2: SGHNT, YYREEE (reference sequence). The full variable domain, rest sourced from reference TRBV5-4 and TRBJ2-1, is ETGVTQSPTHLIKTRGQQVTLRCSSQSGHNTVSWYQQALGQGPQFIFQYYREEENGRGNFPPRFSGLQFPNYSSELNVNALELDDSALYLCASSTEQGTYNEQFFGPGTRLTVL.

The CDR3 loop is CASSHSASYEQYF. V gene TRBV7-8 combines with J gene TRBJ2-7. Germline CDR1 and CDR2: SGHVS and FQNEAQ. The CDR3 sequence is 13 residues long.

The gene calls are TRBV20-1 and TRBJ2-1; TCRdb returns TRBD1, unconfirmable since there is no DNA. The CDR3 loop spans 16 amino acids. The V gene's germline CDR1 is DFQATT and CDR2 SNEGSKA (reference sequence). This CDR3 reads CSASVAPGHPYNEQFF.

This rearrangement joins TRBV6-5 to TRBJ2-3; TCRdb outputs TRBD2, but without DNA this stays unchecked. This CDR3 has 16 residues. Looked up from germline, CDR1 is MNHEY and CDR2 is SVGAGI. The CDR3 protein is CASSYRLAGDLDTQYF.

The CDR3 is CASTPRVSTDTQYF. This sequence joins TRBV5-4 and TRBJ2-3; no DNA is available, so the TRBD2 call from TCRdb remains unchecked. The CDR3 totals 14 residues. Germline V gene data show CDR1 as SGHNT and CDR2 as YYREEE (reference sequence).

This sequence joins TRBV7-2 and TRBJ2-6. CDR1 is SGHTA, CDR2 FQGNSA, per germline. The length of the CDR3 is 17 residues. Here the CDR3 reads CASSLGVGTAFPNVLTF.

The V gene is TRBV7-9, the J gene TRBJ2-2; absent DNA, TCRdb's TRBD1 call cannot be checked. Germline V CDR1 and CDR2: SEHNR, FQNEAQ (reference sequence). This CDR3 has 14 residues. CDR3 protein: CASSSGTGSGELFF.

The chain has TRBV7-3 and TRBJ1-2; checking the TCRdb D call of TRBD1 is not possible without DNA. This CDR3 comprises 14 residues. Germline V lookup: CDR1 SGHTA, CDR2 FQGTGA. This CDR3 is CASSSGLTNYGYTF.

The rearrangement joins TRBV7-6 to TRBJ1-1. The germline V gene has CDR1 SGHVS and CDR2 FNYEAQ. CDR3 size: 13 residues. The CDR3 region is CASSFGVLNEAFF.

The genes are TRBV14 and TRBJ2-3; the TCRdb call, TRBD1, lacks DNA for checking. This CDR3 comprises 15 residues. Germline CDR1 is SGHDN and CDR2 is FVKESK. The CDR3 sequence: CASSRWGASTDTQYF.

The chain couples TRBV7-2 to TRBJ1-5. From germline, CDR1 is SGHTA and CDR2 FQGNSA. The CDR3 has 15 residues. The CDR3 loop is CASSSTEAPNQPQHF. Complete variable domain (other parts from reference TRBV7-2 and TRBJ1-5): GAGVSQSPSNKVTEKGKDVELRCDPISGHTALYWYRQSLGQGLEFLIYFQGNSAPDKSGLPSDRFSAERTGGSVSTLTIQRTQQEDSAVYLCASSSTEAPNQPQHFGDGTRLSIL.

The genes are TRBV5-5 and TRBJ1-5; TCRdb indicates TRBD1, and absent DNA this call remains unverified. In germline, CDR1 is SGHKS, CDR2 YYEKEE (reference sequence). The CDR3 consists of 15 residues. CDR3 sequence: CASSLDDRAWQPQHF.

J is TRBJ2-1 and V is TRBV20-1; the D call of TRBD2 rests on TCRdb alone, since no DNA is present to check it. CDR3 length: 12 residues. Germline CDR1 and CDR2: DFQATT and SNEGSKA (reference sequence). CDR3 sequence reads: CSESLAGGEQFF.

V and J are TRBV12-5 and TRBJ2-2; with no DNA, the TCRdb D assignment of TRBD1 cannot be verified. The CDR3 consists of 15 residues. Per the germline V gene, CDR1 is LGHNT and CDR2 is FRNRAP. CDR3 in amino acids: CASGPGTGITGELFF.

This chain links TRBV7-3 with TRBJ2-1. This CDR3 is built from 14 residues. The germline V gene encodes CDR1 SGHTA and CDR2 FQGTGA. CDR3 protein: CASSFQITYNEQFF.

The chain uses TRBV5-1 and TRBJ1-1; the TCRdb D gene call, TRBD1, has no DNA to confirm it. The CDR3 is made up of 15 amino acids. In germline, CDR1 is SGHRS, CDR2 YFSETQ. The CDR3 loop reads CASSLIQGANTEAFF.

The V gene is TRBV12-3 or TRBV12-4, the J gene TRBJ1-2; TCRdb's D call, TRBD1, is unchecked because there is no DNA. The CDR3 length is 13 residues. CDR3 region: CASSEDRAYGYTF.

This chain links TRBV30 with TRBJ2-2. The CDR3 totals 12 residues. Germline V gene data show CDR1 as GTSNPN and CDR2 as SVGIG (reference sequence). CDR3 residues: CAWRQVAGELFF.